A single sample is the source of the 3 T cell receptor beta chains below, sequenced in a study of STAT5B mutations in CD4+ large granular lymphocyte leukemia. Sequencing was performed with immunoSEQ multiplex PCR; in TCRdb, only in-frame clones are kept and a portion is missing. The profile shows approximately 32,000 clones, about 91% of them singletons. The sample taken for sequencing was CD4+ T cells from blood buffy coats. All receptors come from a human donor in good health.

The chain joins TRBV9 to TRBJ2-7, with TRBD1 matching 7 bases. Germline lookup yields CDR1 SGDLS and CDR2 YYNGEE. CDR3 length equals 15 residues. The V segment lost 6 bases and the J segment 2 bases; nucleotides outside the gene matches: 11. CDR3 in amino acids: CASTPQGTATYEQYF. CDR3 in DNA: TGTGCCAGCACCCCCCAGGGGACAGCGACCTACGAGCAGTACTTC.

This clone has only one observation. The chain employs TRBV7-6 and TRBJ2-1; D is uncertain. V gave up 4 bases and J gave up 4 bases, with 14 bases separating them. Germline lookup yields CDR1 SGHVS and CDR2 FNYEAQ. The length of the CDR3 is 15 residues. The CDR3 region is CASSSPSIGYNEQFF. DNA of the CDR3: TGTGCCAGCAGCTCCCCCTCGATCGGGTACAATGAGCAGTTCTTC. Full variable domain (rest looked up from reference TRBV7-6 and TRBJ2-1): GAGVSQSPRYKVTKRGQDVALRCDPISGHVSLYWYRQALGQGPEFLTYFNYEAQQDKSGLPNDRFSAERPEGSISTLTIQRTEQRDSAMYRCASSSPSIGYNEQFFGPGTRLTVL.

In DNA form, the CDR3 reads TGTGCCAGTAGTATAGTCCGGGTCCCTGGGGCCAACGTCCTGACTTTC. The encoded protein is CASSIVRVPGANVLTF. The chain has TRBV19 and TRBJ2-6; D not resolved. CDR3 length: 16 residues. The V gene's germline CDR1 is LNHDA and CDR2 SQIVND (reference sequence). Trimming cost V 1 base and J 2 bases, with 9 bases left between them.